The source of this T cell receptor (beta chain) is a study of T cells after yellow fever vaccination. From the 5' RACE reads, TCRdb called clonotypes with MiXCR, one entry per CDR3 protein. The sample has roughly 500,000 distinct CDR3 sequences, under 25% seen once. Sequencing was performed on PBMCs, taken 15 days after the yellow fever booster vaccination. This TCR was sampled from a man aged 25 to 45 who received the YFV17D yellow fever vaccine.

CDR3 DNA: TGTGCCAGCAGTTTTGGACTCCCGGGGTTGTTCTTC. This translates into CASSFGLPGLFF. This chain links TRBV12-3 or TRBV12-4 with TRBJ2-1, with D maybe TRBD2 (5 bases). This CDR3 is built from 12 residues. Trimming removed 3 bases at V and 15 bases at J, with 15 bases between.